This is a list of T cell receptor beta chains from one sample in a study of Graves' ophthalmopathy and Graves' hyperthyroidism. Via MiXCR, TCRdb re-called the multiplex PCR reads, giving one row per CDR3 protein. The data contain 200,000 to 250,000 distinct CDR3 sequences, approximately 42% of them singletons. Sequencing input: peripheral blood. The receptors derive from an adult man with Graves' ophthalmopathy. CDR3s include the opening cysteine and the closing phenylalanine or tryptophan. Each record gives: clone size, V gene, J gene, D gene, CDR3 protein. The D gene is left open where the match is weak. For some rows the clone size is stated as once, few or many, or as a class when expanded; others skip it.

NA	TRBV12-5	TRBJ2-2	NA	CASGFQGGWVTGELFF
NA	TRBV2	TRBJ1-4	NA	CASSKGATNEKLFF
few	TRBV7-8	TRBJ1-4	TRBD1	CASSLEGAGEKLFF
NA	TRBV7-9	TRBJ2-3	NA	CASRDNVDTQYF
NA	TRBV20-1	TRBJ2-7	TRBD1	CSAEMGTGAKFEQYF
NA	TRBV19	TRBJ1-5	TRBD1	CASSITRDSYSNQPQHF
few	TRBV11-2	TRBJ1-2	NA	CASSSGLGSGYTF
many	TRBV2	TRBJ2-5	TRBD2	CASSGLAGDAETQYF
many	TRBV7-9	TRBJ1-1	TRBD1	CASSQGQGNTEAFF
NA	TRBV10-3	TRBJ2-5	TRBD2	CASSSFSGEETQYF
few	TRBV15	TRBJ1-2	NA	CATSRETALNYGYTF
few	TRBV4-1	TRBJ2-2	NA	CASSFGVAGELFF
NA	TRBV10-3	TRBJ2-7	NA	CASGNAGNTYEQYF
many	TRBV10-3	TRBJ1-2	TRBD1	CAISESLGQDYGYTF
few	TRBV19	TRBJ1-1	NA	CASMGQLNTEAFF
NA	TRBV6-6	TRBJ1-3	NA	CASSTISGAGNTIYF
NA	TRBV24-1	TRBJ2-2	TRBD2	CATSDFTGGGSGRPGELFF
NA	TRBV10-3	TRBJ2-7	NA	CASIKLAGRAPYEQYF
few	TRBV19	TRBJ1-1	NA	CASRTAMNTEAFF
NA	TRBV12-3/TRBV12-4	TRBJ1-2	NA	CASSPSTSNYGYTF
few	TRBV12-3/TRBV12-4	TRBJ2-5	TRBD2	CASSHRALAGARETQYF
NA	TRBV9	TRBJ1-6	NA	CASSRRGDSPLHF
few	TRBV7-3	TRBJ2-5	TRBD2	CASSYLAGVGETQYF
many	TRBV2	TRBJ2-5	NA	CASSVRRGRGETQYF
few	TRBV2	TRBJ1-2	NA	CASIPEETVNYGYTF
few	TRBV10-3	TRBJ2-7	NA	CAISESRGPQEQYF
NA	TRBV12-3/TRBV12-4	TRBJ2-5	TRBD2	CASSFGGSQETQYF
NA	TRBV5-1	TRBJ1-2	NA	CANPPSDNYGYTF
NA	TRBV7-8	TRBJ1-4	NA	CASSLVIGEGLDEKLFF
NA	TRBV2	TRBJ1-3	NA	CASSKQARDTIYF
NA	TRBV9	TRBJ2-5	NA	CASSAVGARGKETQYF
few	TRBV10-2	TRBJ1-5	NA	CASSELLQGPNQPQHF
NA	TRBV12-3/TRBV12-4	TRBJ2-7	TRBD2	CASSSPTSYSYEQYF
NA	TRBV29-1	TRBJ2-5	NA	CSSSTVGETQYF
many	TRBV15	TRBJ2-5	NA	CATSRDRGPEETQYF
many	TRBV6-5	TRBJ1-5	NA	CASSESRQPQHF
many	TRBV7-2	TRBJ1-1	NA	CASSFHQNTEAFF
NA	TRBV5-6	TRBJ1-2	NA	CASSPIRTEDGYTF
NA	TRBV28	TRBJ2-2	NA	CASSSQGDTGELFF
NA	TRBV12-3/TRBV12-4	TRBJ1-2	TRBD1	CASGFGTGYGYTF
many	TRBV7-2	TRBJ1-2	NA	CASSILTGYTF
NA	TRBV20-1	NA	NA	CSARLSGRHIQYF
NA	TRBV3-1	TRBJ2-7	TRBD1	CASKQDREHYEQYF
NA	TRBV24-1	TRBJ1-5	TRBD1	CATSDPGQGDSNQPQHF
NA	TRBV5-1	NA	NA	CASSLDGYEQFF
few	TRBV29-1	TRBJ2-7	TRBD1	CSVESGQGNYEQYF
NA	TRBV5-8	TRBJ1-2	TRBD1	CASSLPTGGGYGYTF
NA	TRBV12-3/TRBV12-4	TRBJ1-1	NA	CASSLVGPEAFF
NA	TRBV5-1	TRBJ2-5	NA	CASSWGRHQETQYF
few	TRBV19	TRBJ2-2	TRBD1	CASRRDRDPFF
many	TRBV29-1	TRBJ2-7	NA	CSVAQDVYEQYF
NA	TRBV7-3	TRBJ1-4	TRBD1	CASSWRGQLREKLFF
NA	TRBV5-4	TRBJ1-1	NA	CASSLEARRHTEAFF
NA	TRBV29-1	TRBJ2-2	TRBD1	CSVRGQGDGTGELFF
NA	TRBV6-4	TRBJ2-5	NA	CASSPGLAAGQETQYF
few	TRBV4-1	TRBJ2-7	TRBD2	CASSHHSREGTRYEQYF
NA	TRBV12-3/TRBV12-4	TRBJ1-1	NA	CASRTQGPNTEAFF
NA	TRBV6-2/TRBV6-3	TRBJ2-5	NA	CASSDQEIQYF
few	TRBV20-1	TRBJ2-7	NA	CSASDSGVYEQYF
NA	TRBV7-9	TRBJ1-1	NA	CASSSHKAGSTEAFF